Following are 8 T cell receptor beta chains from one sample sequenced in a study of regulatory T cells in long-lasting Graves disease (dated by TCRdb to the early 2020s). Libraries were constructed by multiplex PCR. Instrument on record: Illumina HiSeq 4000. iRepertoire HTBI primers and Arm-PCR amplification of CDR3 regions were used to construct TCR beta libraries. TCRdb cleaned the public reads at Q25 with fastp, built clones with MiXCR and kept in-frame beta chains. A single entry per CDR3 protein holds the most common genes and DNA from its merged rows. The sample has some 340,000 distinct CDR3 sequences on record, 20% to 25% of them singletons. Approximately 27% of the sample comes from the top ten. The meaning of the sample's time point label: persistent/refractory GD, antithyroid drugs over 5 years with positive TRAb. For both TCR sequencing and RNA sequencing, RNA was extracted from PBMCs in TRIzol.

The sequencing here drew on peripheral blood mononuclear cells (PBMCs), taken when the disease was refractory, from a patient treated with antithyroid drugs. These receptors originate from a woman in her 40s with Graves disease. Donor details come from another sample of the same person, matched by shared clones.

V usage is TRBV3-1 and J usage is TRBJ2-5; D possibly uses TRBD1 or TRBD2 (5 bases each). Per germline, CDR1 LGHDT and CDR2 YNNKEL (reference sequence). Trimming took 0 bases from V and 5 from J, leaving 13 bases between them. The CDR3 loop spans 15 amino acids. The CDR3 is CASSQDLNEGETQYF. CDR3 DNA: TGTGCCAGCAGCCAAGATTTGAATGAGGGGGAGACCCAGTACTTC.

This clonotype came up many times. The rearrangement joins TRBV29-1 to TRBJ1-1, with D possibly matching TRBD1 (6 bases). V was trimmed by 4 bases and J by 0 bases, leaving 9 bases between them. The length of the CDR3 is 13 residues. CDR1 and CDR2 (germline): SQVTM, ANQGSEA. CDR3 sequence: CSVGGRMNTEAFF. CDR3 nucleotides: TGCAGCGTTGGGGGGCGGATGAACACTGAAGCTTTCTTT.

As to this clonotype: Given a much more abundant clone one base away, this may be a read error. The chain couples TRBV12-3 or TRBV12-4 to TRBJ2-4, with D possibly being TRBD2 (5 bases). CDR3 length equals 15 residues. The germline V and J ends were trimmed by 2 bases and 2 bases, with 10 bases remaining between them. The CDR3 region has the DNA TGTGCCAGCAGTTTACTGAGGGCGACCAAAAACATTCAGTACTTC. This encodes CASSLLRATKNIQYF.

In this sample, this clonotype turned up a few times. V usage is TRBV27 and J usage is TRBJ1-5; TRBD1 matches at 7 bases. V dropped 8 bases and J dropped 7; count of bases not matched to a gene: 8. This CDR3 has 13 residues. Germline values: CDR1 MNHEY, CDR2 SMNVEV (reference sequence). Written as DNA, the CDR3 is TGTGCCAGCGGTAGGGGGCTGGGGCAGCCCCAGCATTTT. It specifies CASGRGLGQPQHF.

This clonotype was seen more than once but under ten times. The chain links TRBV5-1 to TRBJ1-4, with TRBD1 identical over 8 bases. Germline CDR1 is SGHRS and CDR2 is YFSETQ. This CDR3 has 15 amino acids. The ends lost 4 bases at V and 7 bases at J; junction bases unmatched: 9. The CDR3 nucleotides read TGCGCCAGCAGCGGAGACAGGGGAGGCGTTGAAAAACTGTTTTTT. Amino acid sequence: CASSGDRGGVEKLFF.

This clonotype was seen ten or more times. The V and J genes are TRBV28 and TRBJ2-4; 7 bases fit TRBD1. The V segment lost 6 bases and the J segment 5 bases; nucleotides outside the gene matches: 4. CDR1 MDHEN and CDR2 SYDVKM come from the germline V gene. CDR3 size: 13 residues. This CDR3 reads CASSRGIENIQYF. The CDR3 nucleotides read TGTGCCAGCAGCAGGGGGATCGAAAACATTCAGTACTTC.

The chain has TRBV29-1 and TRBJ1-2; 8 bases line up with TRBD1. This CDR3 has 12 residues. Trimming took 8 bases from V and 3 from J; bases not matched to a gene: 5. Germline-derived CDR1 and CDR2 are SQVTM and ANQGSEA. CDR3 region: CSISQGDYGYTF. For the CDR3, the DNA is TGCAGCATATCACAGGGGGACTATGGCTACACCTTC. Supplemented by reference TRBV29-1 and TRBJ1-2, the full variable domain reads SAVISQKPSRDICQRGTSLTIQCQVDSQVTMMFWYRQQPGQSLTLIATANQGSEATYESGFVIDKFPISRPNLTFSTLTVSNMSPEDSSIYLCSISQGDYGYTFGSGTRLTVV.

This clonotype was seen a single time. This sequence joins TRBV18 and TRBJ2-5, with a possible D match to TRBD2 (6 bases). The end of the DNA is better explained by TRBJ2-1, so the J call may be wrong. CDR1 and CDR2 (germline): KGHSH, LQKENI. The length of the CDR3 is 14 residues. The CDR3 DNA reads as TGTGCCAGCTCACCATCTTCCGGGAGTTCTGAGCAGTTCTTC. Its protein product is CASSPSSGSSEQFF.